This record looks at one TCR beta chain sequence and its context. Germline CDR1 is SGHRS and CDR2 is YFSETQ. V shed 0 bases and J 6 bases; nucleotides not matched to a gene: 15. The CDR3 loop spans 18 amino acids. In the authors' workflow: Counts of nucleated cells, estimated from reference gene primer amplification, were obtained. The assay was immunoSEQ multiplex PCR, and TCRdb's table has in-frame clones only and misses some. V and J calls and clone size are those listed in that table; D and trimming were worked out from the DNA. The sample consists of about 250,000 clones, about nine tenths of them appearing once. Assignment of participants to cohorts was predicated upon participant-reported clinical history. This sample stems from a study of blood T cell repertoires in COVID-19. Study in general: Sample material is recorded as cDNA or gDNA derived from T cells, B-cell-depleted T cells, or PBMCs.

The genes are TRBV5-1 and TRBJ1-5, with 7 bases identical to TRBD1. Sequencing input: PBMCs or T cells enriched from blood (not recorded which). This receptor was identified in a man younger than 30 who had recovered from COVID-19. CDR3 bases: TGCGCCAGCAGCTTGGATCGACCGGGACAGCGGATTAGTCAGCCCCAGCATTTT. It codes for CASSLDRPGQRISQPQHF.